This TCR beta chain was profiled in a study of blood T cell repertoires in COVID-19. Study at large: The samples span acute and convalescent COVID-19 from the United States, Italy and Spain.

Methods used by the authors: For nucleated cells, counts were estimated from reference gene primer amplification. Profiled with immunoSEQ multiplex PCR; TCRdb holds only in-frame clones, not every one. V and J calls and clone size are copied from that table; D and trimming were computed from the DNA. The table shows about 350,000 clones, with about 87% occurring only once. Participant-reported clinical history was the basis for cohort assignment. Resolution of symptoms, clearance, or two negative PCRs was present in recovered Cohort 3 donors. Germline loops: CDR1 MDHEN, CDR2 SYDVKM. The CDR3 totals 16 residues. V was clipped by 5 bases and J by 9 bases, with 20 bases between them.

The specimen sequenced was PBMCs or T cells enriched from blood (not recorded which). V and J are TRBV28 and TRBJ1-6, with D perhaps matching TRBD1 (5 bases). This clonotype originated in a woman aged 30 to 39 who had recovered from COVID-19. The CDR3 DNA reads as TGTGCCAGCAGTCCCCCCCGGGCAGGGTACGGTTCACCCCTCCACTTT. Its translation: CASSPPRAGYGSPLHF.